A selection of T cell receptor beta chains follows, all from one sample in a study of graft-versus-host responses after intestinal transplantation. Libraries were prepared by immunoSEQ multiplex PCR; TCRdb keeps only in-frame clonotypes and omits some of them. The sample has under 100,000 clones, approximately 94% seen once. What these receptors recognize is not known. The sample in question was unstimulated CD4+ T cells sorted from spleen or lymph node cells, obtained before transplant. These receptors all come from a human donor who was the organ donor for an intestinal transplant. The CDR3 runs from the conserved cysteine through the conserved F or W. D genes are given only for firm matches. Not every row has a clone size; where given, it reads once, few, many or a size class.

D gene	CDR3 length	clone size	V gene	J gene	CDR3 protein	CDR3 DNA
TRBD1	13	NA	TRBV30	TRBJ1-6	CAFNPQGREPLHF	TGTGCTTTCAATCCACAGGGGCGAGAGCCCCTCCACTTT
NA	13	once	TRBV6-5	TRBJ1-2	CASRGVVGYGYTF	TGTGCCAGCAGAGGGGTGGTCGGCTATGGCTACACCTTC
TRBD1	14	NA	TRBV29-1	TRBJ2-3	CSVERQGSTDTQYF	TGCAGCGTGGAAAGACAGGGGAGCACAGATACGCAGTATTTT
NA	14	few	TRBV5-1	TRBJ2-5	CASSVGGAGETQYF	TGCGCCAGCAGCGTCGGAGGGGCTGGAGAGACCCAGTACTTC
TRBD2	18	NA	TRBV7-2	TRBJ2-2	CASSLASASGANTGELFF	TGTGCCAGCAGCTTAGCATCGGCTAGCGGAGCGAACACCGGGGAGCTGTTTTTT
NA	12	NA	TRBV6-5	TRBJ1-6	CASSYSGTSLHF	TGTGCCAGCAGTTACTCCGGGACCTCCCTCCACTTT
TRBD2	15	NA	TRBV2	TRBJ2-3	CASKSTGGVVDTQYF	TGTGCCAGCAAGTCGACCGGGGGGGTCGTAGATACGCAGTATTTT
NA	16	NA	TRBV18	TRBJ1-1	CASSPVAQLMNTEAFF	TGTGCCAGCTCACCAGTTGCCCAGCTAATGAACACTGAAGCTTTCTTT
TRBD1	17	once	TRBV15	TRBJ1-3	CATSRDLGQGAGNTIYF	TGTGCCACCAGCAGAGATCTGGGACAGGGGGCTGGAAACACCATATATTTT
TRBD2	15	NA	TRBV19	TRBJ2-7	CAGSDGGGSFYEQYF	TGTGCCGGTAGTGATGGCGGGGGATCATTCTACGAGCAGTACTTC
TRBD2	15	NA	TRBV28	TRBJ2-7	CASSSPGGSSYEQYF	TGTGCCAGCAGTTCCCCGGGGGGGAGCTCCTACGAGCAGTACTTC
TRBD1	19	NA	TRBV27	TRBJ1-6	CASSRYGTGGTSYNSPLHF	TGTGCCAGCAGTCGGTACGGGACAGGGGGGACCTCCTATAATTCACCCCTCCACTTT
NA	14	NA	TRBV5-4	TRBJ1-1	CASSLGGAQIEAFF	TGTGCCAGCAGCTTGGGAGGGGCGCAAATCGAAGCTTTCTTT
NA	14	NA	TRBV6-5	TRBJ2-7	CASSYGRASYEQYF	TGTGCCAGCAGTTACGGTCGAGCCTCCTACGAGCAGTACTTC
TRBD1	15	NA	TRBV6-1	TRBJ2-7	CASSAQGQPNYEQYF	TGTGCCAGCAGTGCCCAGGGACAGCCAAACTACGAGCAGTACTTC
NA	15	NA	TRBV19	TRBJ1-6	CASSTSGTWNSPLHF	TGTGCCAGTAGTACCTCCGGGACTTGGAATTCACCCCTCCACTTT
NA	14	NA	TRBV5-6	TRBJ1-4	CASSLVTLNEKLFF	TGTGCCAGCAGCTTAGTCACTCTTAATGAAAAACTGTTTTTT
TRBD2	18	NA	TRBV7-3	TRBJ2-3	CASSPPPTRAGGPDTQYF	TGTGCCAGCAGCCCACCCCCAACGAGGGCGGGGGGGCCAGATACGCAGTATTTT
NA	12	NA	TRBV6-6	TRBJ1-1	CASSYSGVEAFF	TGTGCCAGCAGTTACTCCGGGGTTGAAGCTTTCTTT
NA	17	NA	TRBV28	TRBJ1-1	CASSLGRGLQENTEAFF	TGTGCCAGCAGTTTAGGAAGAGGGCTCCAAGAAAACACTGAAGCTTTCTTT
TRBD1	19	NA	TRBV5-4	TRBJ1-6	CASSAKTGGSSSYNSPLHF	TGTGCCAGCAGCGCCAAGACAGGGGGCTCTAGCTCCTATAATTCACCCCTCCACTTT
NA	13	NA	TRBV30	TRBJ1-2	CAWSVGVALGYTF	TGTGCCTGGAGTGTGGGGGTGGCCCTTGGCTACACCTTC
TRBD1	12	NA	TRBV11-2	TRBJ2-7	CASSLGTGERYF	TGTGCCAGCAGCTTAGGGACAGGGGAGCGGTACTTC
TRBD2	15	once	TRBV7-9	TRBJ2-5	CASSSDLAGQETQYF	TGTGCCAGCAGCTCCGATTTAGCGGGCCAAGAGACCCAGTACTTC
TRBD2	15	NA	TRBV7-2	TRBJ2-1	CASSASGGPWDEQFF	TGTGCCAGCAGCGCTAGCGGGGGGCCCTGGGATGAGCAGTTCTTC
NA	16	NA	TRBV5-1	TRBJ2-5	CASSLEPPGAQETQYF	TGCGCCAGCAGCTTGGAGCCACCTGGGGCGCAAGAGACCCAGTACTTC
TRBD2	17	NA	TRBV19	TRBJ2-5	CASSPLGGARVTETQYF	TGTGCCAGTAGTCCCTTGGGAGGGGCCAGAGTCACGGAGACCCAGTACTTC
TRBD1	16	NA	TRBV15	TRBJ1-4	CATSRRGQGANEKLFF	TGTGCCACCAGCAGAAGAGGACAGGGGGCTAATGAAAAACTGTTTTTT
NA	14	NA	TRBV6-5	TRBJ1-6	CASRVSGVGSPLHF	TGTGCCAGCAGAGTCTCAGGGGTCGGTTCACCCCTCCACTTT
TRBD1	13	NA	TRBV18	TRBJ2-3	CASSQTGADTQYF	TGTGCCAGCTCGCAGACAGGGGCAGATACGCAGTATTTT
TRBD2	17	NA	TRBV10-1	TRBJ2-4	CASSEAGETSSKNIQYF	TGCGCCAGCAGTGAGGCGGGGGAGACCTCCTCCAAAAACATTCAGTACTTC
TRBD2	17	NA	TRBV5-4	TRBJ2-3	CASSLRLAGGQTDTQYF	TGTGCCAGCAGCTTAAGACTAGCGGGGGGGCAGACAGATACGCAGTATTTT
TRBD2	17	NA	TRBV7-2	TRBJ2-3	CASSLLSGGVKTDTQYF	TGTGCCAGCAGCCTCCTTAGCGGGGGTGTAAAAACAGATACGCAGTATTTT